Listed below are T cell receptor beta chains from one sample, sequenced in a study of blood T cell repertoires in COVID-19. The table came from immunoSEQ multiplex PCR; TCRdb's copy has only in-frame clones and leaves some out. Counted here are about 240,000 clones, 83% occurring once; the ten biggest clones make up 5.5%. The sequenced sample consisted of peripheral blood. All receptors come from a human donor in a cohort sampled during active COVID-19. Each CDR3 is given with its conserved first and last residue. The order of the fields is J gene, clone size, D gene, V gene, CDR3 DNA, CDR3 protein. D genes are given only for firm matches. The listing skips clone size in some rows; elsewhere it reads once, few, many or a size class.

>TRBJ2-3|.|.|TRBV11-2
TGTGCCAGCAGCTTCAAACAGAGCACAGATACGCAGTATTTT
CASSFKQSTDTQYF
>TRBJ2-7|once|.|TRBV11-1
TGTGCCAGCAGCCCCCGCGGTCGCGAGCAGTACTTC
CASSPRGREQYF
>TRBJ2-7|.|.|TRBV2
TGTGCCAGCAGTATCCGAGGAGAGCAGTACTTC
CASSIRGEQYF
>TRBJ1-6|.|TRBD1|TRBV5-1
TGCGCCAGCAGCTCGCCTCCGGGACAGGGTTTTAGGGCCCTCCACTTT
CASSSPPGQGFRALHF
>TRBJ1-2|.|TRBD1|TRBV10-1
TGCGCCAGCAGTTCGACAGGGGGGAACTATGGCTACACCTTC
CASSSTGGNYGYTF
>TRBJ2-1|.|TRBD1|TRBV3-1/TRBV3-2
TGTGCCAGCAGCCGGACAGGGGGCTCGAATGAGCAGTTCTTC
CASSRTGGSNEQFF
>TRBJ2-1|.|.|TRBV7-9
TGTGCCAGCGGTGGGGGACTGGACAATGAGCAGTTCTTC
CASGGGLDNEQFF
>TRBJ1-1|.|TRBD1|TRBV5-4
TGTGCCAGCAGCCGGGACAGGGGGCGAGGGAACACTGAAGCTTTCTTT
CASSRDRGRGNTEAFF
>TRBJ2-5|.|.|TRBV27
TGTGCCAGCGGAGACTACCAAGAGACCCAGTACTTC
CASGDYQETQYF
>TRBJ2-2|.|TRBD2|TRBV5-1
TGCGCCAGCAGCGGCGAACTACTAGCGGGGCTGAACACCGGGGAGCTGTTTTTT
CASSGELLAGLNTGELFF
>TRBJ1-5|.|.|TRBV28
TGTGCCAGCAGTTTAGACCGGGGGAGTCAGCCCCAGCATTTT
CASSLDRGSQPQHF
>TRBJ2-1|.|TRBD2|TRBV10-2
TGCGCCAGCAGTGTAGGACTAGCGGACATGAGCTCCTACAATGAGCAGTTCTTC
CASSVGLADMSSYNEQFF